This TCR beta chain came from a study of post-analysis software for immune sequencing data. Study details: There were relapsing-remitting, secondary progressive and progressive-relapsing multiple sclerosis among the disease courses included. Whole-study results and caveats: With TRBV5-6, TRBV5-1 and TRBV20-1 included, about 5 TRBV segments were more frequent in patients than in controls.

There are 19 residues in the CDR3. Trimming stripped 1 base from V and 0 bases from J, with 16 bases between. The authors incorporated unique molecular identifiers into the TCR beta cDNA libraries. Each CDR3 protein gets one entry after TCRdb re-called the PCR reads with MiXCR. The profile shows hundreds of thousands of distinct CDR3 sequences, roughly 35% of them singletons. The table lists this clonotype with many counts. Its cognate antigen is unknown. V gene TRBV12-3 or TRBV12-4 combines with J gene TRBJ2-6, with no clear D. This clonotype was sampled from a girl aged 10 to 17 with multiple sclerosis. Sequencing was carried out using blood. CDR3 DNA sequence: TGTGCCAGCAGTTTAGAAGGTGTCAGAAGAAGCTCTGGGGCCAACGTCCTGACTTTC. Translated: CASSLEGVRRSSGANVLTF.